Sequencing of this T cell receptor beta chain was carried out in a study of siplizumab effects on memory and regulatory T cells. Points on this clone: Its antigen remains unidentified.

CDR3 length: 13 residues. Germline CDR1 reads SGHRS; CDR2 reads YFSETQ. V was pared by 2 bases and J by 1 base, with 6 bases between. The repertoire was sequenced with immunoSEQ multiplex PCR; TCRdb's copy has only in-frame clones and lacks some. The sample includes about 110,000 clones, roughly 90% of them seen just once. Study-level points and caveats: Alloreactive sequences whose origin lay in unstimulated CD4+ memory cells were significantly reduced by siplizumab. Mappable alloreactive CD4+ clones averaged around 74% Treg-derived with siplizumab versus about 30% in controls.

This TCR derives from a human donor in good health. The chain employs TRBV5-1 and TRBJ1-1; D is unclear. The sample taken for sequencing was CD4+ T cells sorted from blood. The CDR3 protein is CASSFSRNTEAFF. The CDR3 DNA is TGCGCCAGCAGCTTCTCCAGGAACACTGAAGCTTTCTTT.